This entry lists 20 T cell receptor beta chains sequenced from one sample in a study of blood T cell repertoires in COVID-19. Produced via immunoSEQ multiplex PCR; TCRdb's table is partial and in-frame only. The table lists around 190,000 clones, about 85% of them singletons. The sequenced sample was peripheral blood. Receptor source: a middle-aged woman with COVID-19, enrolled during active disease.

The chain has TRBV5-1 and TRBJ1-2; 12 bases fit TRBD1. CDR1 is SGHRS, CDR2 YFSETQ, per germline. This CDR3 has 15 residues. The trim removed 0 bases at V and 7 bases at J, leaving 4 bases unmatched. CDR3 sequence (DNA): TGCGCCAGCAGCTTGGCCGGGACAGGGGGCTCTGGCTACACCTTC. Protein: CASSLAGTGGSGYTF.

The CDR3 protein is CASSQGTALSYEQYF. The CDR3 DNA is TGCGCCAGCAGCCAAGGGACAGCACTATCCTACGAGCAGTACTTC. The V call is TRBV4-3, the J call TRBJ2-7; D is perhaps TRBD1 (6 bases). CDR1 and CDR2 (germline): LGHNA, YSLEER. The CDR3 consists of 15 residues. The V gene lost 1 base and the J gene lost 1 base, with 11 bases spanning the gap.

V is TRBV19 and J is TRBJ1-1, with TRBD1 identical over 8 bases. Germline assignment: CDR1 LNHDA and CDR2 SQIVND (reference sequence). CDR3 size: 14 residues. Trimming cost V 3 bases and J 3 bases; bases outside gene matches: 3. CDR3 amino acids: CASSIPGGYTEAFF. Written as DNA, the CDR3 is TGTGCCAGTAGTATCCCAGGGGGCTACACTGAAGCTTTCTTT.

This sequence joins TRBV30 and TRBJ2-7; D remains ambiguous. CDR1 is GTSNPN and CDR2 is SVGIG in the germline V gene (reference sequence). Trimming removed 2 bases from V and 1 base from J, with 6 bases in between. The CDR3 has 12 residues. CDR3 DNA: TGTGCCTGGAGTCCTGTATCCTACGAGCAGTACTTC. This sequence encodes CAWSPVSYEQYF.

The rearrangement joins TRBV5-4 to TRBJ2-5, with D perhaps TRBD2 (6 bases). V lost 4 bases and J lost 2, with 9 bases in between. This CDR3 is 13 amino acids long. Per the germline V gene, CDR1 is SGHNT and CDR2 is YYREEE (reference sequence). CDR3 protein: CASSPTRQETQYF. CDR3 bases: TGTGCCAGCAGCCCGACTAGGCAAGAGACCCAGTACTTC.

The chain has TRBV12-5 and TRBJ2-1, with 12 positions matching TRBD2. The germline V gene encodes CDR1 LGHNT and CDR2 FRNRAP. With V trimmed by 6 bases and J by 4 bases, 4 bases remained unmatched. CDR3 size: 15 residues. In nucleotides, the CDR3 is TGTGCTAGTGGCCTAGCGGGAGGGCCTTACAATGAGCAGTTCTTC. Amino acids: CASGLAGGPYNEQFF. The variable domain in full, with the rest retrieved from reference TRBV12-5 and TRBJ2-1, is DARVTQTPRHKVTEMGQEVTMRCQPILGHNTVFWYRQTMMQGLELLAYFRNRAPLDDSGMPKDRFSAEMPDATLATLKIQPSEPRDSAVYFCASGLAGGPYNEQFFGPGTRLTVL.

This clone was observed once. The rearrangement uses TRBV21-1 and TRBJ2-1; TRBD1, the table's D call, was not compared with the DNA. TRBV21-1 counts as a pseudogene. This CDR3 has 15 residues. CDR3 DNA sequence: TGTGCCAGCAGCAAAGGACAGGGTGTTGTCAATGAGCAGTTCTTC. Its translation: CASSKGQGVVNEQFF.

The chain uses TRBV3-1 (or the pseudogene TRBV3-2) and TRBJ1-5; perhaps TRBD1 as D (5 bases). Germline V CDR1 and CDR2: LGHDT, YNNKEL (reference sequence). CDR3 length equals 12 residues. V was pared by 8 bases and J by 2 bases, with 7 bases between. Here the CDR3 reads CASGGGNQPQHF. CDR3 nucleotide sequence: TGTGCCAGCGGGGGGGGCAATCAGCCCCAGCATTTT.

J is TRBJ2-1 and V is TRBV20-1; 10 bases agree with TRBD2. V was pared by 3 bases and J by 8 bases, with 7 bases of the junction left unmatched. In germline, CDR1 is DFQATT, CDR2 SNEGSKA (reference sequence). CDR3 length: 14 residues. CDR3 region: CSASSSGSSDEQFF. Here the CDR3 DNA reads TGCAGTGCTAGTTCTAGCGGGAGTTCGGATGAGCAGTTCTTC.

V usage is TRBV5-1 and J usage is TRBJ2-1; TRBD2 agrees at 10 bases. Looked up from germline, CDR1 is SGHRS and CDR2 is YFSETQ. Unmatched junction bases numbered 1, after V lost 1 base and J lost 3 bases. The CDR3 extends over 15 amino acids. The CDR3 DNA follows: TGCGCCAGCAGCTTGACTAGCGGGGACTACAATGAGCAGTTCTTC. Protein: CASSLTSGDYNEQFF.

The CDR3 loop reads CASSLAIVGGGSYNEQFF. CDR3 bases: TGTGCCAGCAGCTTGGCGATCGTTGGGGGCGGCTCCTACAATGAGCAGTTCTTC. The chain employs TRBV5-8 and TRBJ2-1; D is possibly TRBD1 (6 bases). The germline V and J ends were trimmed by 0 bases and 0 bases, with 16 bases remaining between them. CDR1 SGHTS and CDR2 YDEGEE come from the germline V gene. The CDR3 loop spans 18 amino acids.

This clone has a handful of counts. This chain uses TRBV6-5 with TRBJ2-7; 8 bases agree with TRBD1. This CDR3 contains 16 residues. CDR1 MNHEY and CDR2 SVGAGI come from the germline V gene. Trimming took 0 bases from V and 5 from J; bases not matched to a gene: 9. The CDR3 coding sequence is TGTGCCAGCAGTTACTCGACCGGGACAGGAGGTGACGAGCAGTACTTC. Translated: CASSYSTGTGGDEQYF.

This clone occurred once. This sequence joins TRBV7-2 and TRBJ1-4, with D possibly matching TRBD1 (6 bases). V was pared by 3 bases and J by 2 bases, with 13 bases between. In germline, CDR1 is SGHTA, CDR2 FQGNSA. The CDR3 loop spans 16 amino acids. CDR3 nucleotides: TGTGCCAGCAGCTTGGTTGCGACAGGCACTAATGAAAAACTGTTTTTT. This translates into CASSLVATGTNEKLFF.

The CDR3 reads CASSLGGPGNTIYF. The CDR3 DNA is TGTGCCAGCAGCCTTGGAGGACCTGGAAACACCATATATTTT. The chain combines TRBV5-4 with TRBJ1-3; D not resolved. CDR1 SGHNT and CDR2 YYREEE come from the germline V gene (reference sequence). This CDR3 has 14 amino acids. Trimming shortened V by 4 bases and J by 2 bases, and 10 bases separated the two germline ends.

The V call is TRBV30, the J call TRBJ2-3; D not certain. The CDR3 spans 16 residues. The germline V gene encodes CDR1 GTSNPN and CDR2 SVGIG (reference sequence). V was trimmed by 0 bases and J by 0 bases, leaving 13 bases between them. CDR3 in amino acids: CAWSVTTARSTDTQYF. The CDR3 DNA reads TGTGCCTGGAGTGTGACGACTGCCCGTAGCACAGATACGCAGTATTTT.

The rearrangement links TRBV7-2 to TRBJ2-1; 8 bases are shared with TRBD1. The CDR3 has 13 residues. The J segment lost 8 bases and the V segment lost 4 bases, leaving 4 bases of the junction unmatched. Germline-derived CDR1 and CDR2 are SGHTA and FQGNSA. CDR3 sequence reads: CASSSNRGYEQFF. The DNA of the CDR3 is TGTGCCAGCAGCTCGAACAGGGGGTATGAGCAGTTCTTC. Using reference TRBV7-2 and TRBJ2-1 for the parts outside the CDR3, the full variable domain is GAGVSQSPSNKVTEKGKDVELRCDPISGHTALYWYRQSLGQGLEFLIYFQGNSAPDKSGLPSDRFSAERTGGSVSTLTIQRTQQEDSAVYLCASSSNRGYEQFFGPGTRLTVL.

The chain recombines TRBV11-1 with TRBJ1-2; the D gene is possibly TRBD1 (5 bases). The V end was cut by 3 bases, the J end by 7 bases, with 21 bases between. The CDR3 runs to 16 residues. The V gene's germline CDR1 is SGHAT and CDR2 FQDESV (reference sequence). DNA for the CDR3: TGTGCCAGCAGCTTCGGCAGGGCCCCTTCGGGCGGTGGCTACACCTTC. Translated: CASSFGRAPSGGGYTF.

The chain carries TRBV27 and TRBJ1-6, with D perhaps TRBD1 (6 bases). The CDR3 runs 15 residues. Germline CDR1 reads MNHEY; CDR2 reads SMNVEV (reference sequence). The V and J ends lost 11 bases and 0 bases respectively, with 14 bases between them. The CDR3 sequence: CASKTGFSYNSPLHF. CDR3 in DNA: TGTGCCTCAAAAACAGGGTTCTCCTATAATTCACCCCTCCACTTT.

The chain couples TRBV7-2 to TRBJ1-5; no reliable D call. V was cut by 5 bases and J by 10 bases, with 18 bases left in between. Per the germline V gene, CDR1 is SGHTA and CDR2 is FQGNSA. The CDR3 runs 14 residues. The CDR3 nucleotides read TGTGCCAGCAGCGGAGGGTGGAATTCGGGACCCCAGCATTTT. As protein: CASSGGWNSGPQHF.

V gene TRBV9 combines with J gene TRBJ2-5; 11 nucleotides line up with TRBD2. V lost 4 bases to trimming and J lost 5 bases; unmatched junction nucleotides: 7. Germline V CDR1 and CDR2: SGDLS, YYNGEE. This CDR3 comprises 15 residues. The CDR3 loop is CASSPGTSGVETQYF. The CDR3 DNA reads TGTGCCAGCAGCCCGGGGACTAGCGGAGTGGAGACCCAGTACTTC.